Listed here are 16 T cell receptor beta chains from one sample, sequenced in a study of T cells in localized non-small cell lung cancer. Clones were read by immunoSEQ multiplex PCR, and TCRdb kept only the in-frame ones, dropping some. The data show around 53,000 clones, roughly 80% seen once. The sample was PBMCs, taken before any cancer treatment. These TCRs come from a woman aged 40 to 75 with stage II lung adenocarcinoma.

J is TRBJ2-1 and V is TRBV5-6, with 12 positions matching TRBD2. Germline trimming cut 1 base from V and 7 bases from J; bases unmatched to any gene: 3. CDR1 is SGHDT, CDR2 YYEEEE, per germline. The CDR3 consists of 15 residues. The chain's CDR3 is CASSLPSGGVNEQFF. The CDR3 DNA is TGTGCCAGCAGCTTGCCTAGCGGGGGGGTTAATGAGCAGTTCTTC.

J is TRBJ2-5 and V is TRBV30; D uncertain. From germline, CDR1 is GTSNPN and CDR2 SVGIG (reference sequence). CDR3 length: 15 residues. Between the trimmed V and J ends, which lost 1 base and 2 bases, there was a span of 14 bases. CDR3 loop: CAWSEAVGWQETQYF. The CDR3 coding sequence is TGTGCCTGGAGTGAGGCGGTGGGTTGGCAAGAGACCCAGTACTTC.

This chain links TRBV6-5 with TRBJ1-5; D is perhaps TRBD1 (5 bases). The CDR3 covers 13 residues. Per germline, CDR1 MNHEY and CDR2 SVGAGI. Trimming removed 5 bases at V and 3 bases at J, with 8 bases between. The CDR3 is CASSKGSNQPQHF. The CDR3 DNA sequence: TGTGCCAGCAGTAAGGGGTCCAATCAGCCCCAGCATTTT.

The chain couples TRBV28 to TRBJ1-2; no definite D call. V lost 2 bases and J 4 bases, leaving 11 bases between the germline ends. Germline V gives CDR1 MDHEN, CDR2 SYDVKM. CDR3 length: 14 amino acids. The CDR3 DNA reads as TGTGCCAGCAGTTTAGGCCAGGCGCTCTATGGCTACACCTTC. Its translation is CASSLGQALYGYTF.

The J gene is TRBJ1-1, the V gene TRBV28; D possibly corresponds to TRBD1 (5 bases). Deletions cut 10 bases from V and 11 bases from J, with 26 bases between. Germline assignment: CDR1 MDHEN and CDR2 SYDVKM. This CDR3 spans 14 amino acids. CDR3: CATYWDYTRGEAFF. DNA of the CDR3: TGTGCCACCTATTGGGATTACACAAGAGGGGAGGCTTTCTTT.

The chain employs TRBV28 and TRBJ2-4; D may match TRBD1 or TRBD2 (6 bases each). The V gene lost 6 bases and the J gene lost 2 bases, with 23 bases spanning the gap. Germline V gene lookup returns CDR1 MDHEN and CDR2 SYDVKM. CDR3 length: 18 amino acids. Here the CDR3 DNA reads TGTGCCAGCAGCCTAATTCCGGGGGCGGAGAAGACCAAAAACATTCAGTACTTC. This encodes CASSLIPGAEKTKNIQYF.

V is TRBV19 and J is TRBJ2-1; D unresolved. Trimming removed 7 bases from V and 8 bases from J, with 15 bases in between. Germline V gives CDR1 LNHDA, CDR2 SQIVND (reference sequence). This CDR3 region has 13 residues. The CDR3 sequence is CASKNPPNDEQFF. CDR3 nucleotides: TGTGCCAGTAAGAACCCACCCAACGATGAGCAGTTCTTC.

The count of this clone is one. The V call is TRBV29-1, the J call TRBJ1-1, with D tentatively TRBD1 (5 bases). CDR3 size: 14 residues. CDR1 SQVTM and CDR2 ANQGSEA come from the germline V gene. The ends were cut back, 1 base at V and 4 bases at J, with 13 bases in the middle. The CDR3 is CSVEGGEGFTEAFF. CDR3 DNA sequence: TGCAGCGTTGAAGGGGGGGAAGGTTTCACTGAAGCTTTCTTT.

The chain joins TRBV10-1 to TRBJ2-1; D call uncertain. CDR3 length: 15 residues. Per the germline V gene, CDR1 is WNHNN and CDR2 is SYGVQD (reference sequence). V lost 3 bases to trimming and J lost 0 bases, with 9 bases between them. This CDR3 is CASSERLSSYNEQFF. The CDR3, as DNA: TGCGCCAGCAGTGAAAGGTTAAGCTCCTACAATGAGCAGTTCTTC.

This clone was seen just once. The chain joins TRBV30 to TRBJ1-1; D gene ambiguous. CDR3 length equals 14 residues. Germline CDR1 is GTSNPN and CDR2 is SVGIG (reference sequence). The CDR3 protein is CGAEIRKVNTEAFF. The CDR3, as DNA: TGTGGGGCCGAGATTCGAAAGGTGAACACTGAAGCTTTCTTT.

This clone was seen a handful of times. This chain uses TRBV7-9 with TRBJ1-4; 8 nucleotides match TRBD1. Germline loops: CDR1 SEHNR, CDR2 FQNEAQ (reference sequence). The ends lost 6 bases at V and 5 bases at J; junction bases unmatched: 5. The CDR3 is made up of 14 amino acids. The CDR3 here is CASRATGANEKLFF. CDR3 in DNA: TGTGCCAGCAGGGCGACAGGGGCGAATGAAAAACTGTTTTTT.

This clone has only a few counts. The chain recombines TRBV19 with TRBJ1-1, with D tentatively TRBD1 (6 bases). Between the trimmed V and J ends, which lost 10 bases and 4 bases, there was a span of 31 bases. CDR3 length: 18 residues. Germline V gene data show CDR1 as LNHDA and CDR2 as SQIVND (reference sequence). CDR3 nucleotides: TGTGCCACCGACGGAATGGGCAGGGGTATAGGTTGGGGCACTGAAGCTTTCTTT. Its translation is CATDGMGRGIGWGTEAFF.

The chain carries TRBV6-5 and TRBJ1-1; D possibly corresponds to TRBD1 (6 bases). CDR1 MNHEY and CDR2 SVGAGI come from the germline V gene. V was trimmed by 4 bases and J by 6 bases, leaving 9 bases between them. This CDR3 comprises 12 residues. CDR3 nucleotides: TGTGCCAGCAGTTCCCAGGGGTCTGAAGCTTTCTTT. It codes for CASSSQGSEAFF.

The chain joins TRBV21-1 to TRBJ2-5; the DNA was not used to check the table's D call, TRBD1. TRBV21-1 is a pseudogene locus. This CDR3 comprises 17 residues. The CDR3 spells CASSKSYSSDREETQYF. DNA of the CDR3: TGTGCCAGCAGCAAATCCTATTCAAGCGACAGGGAAGAGACCCAGTACTTC.

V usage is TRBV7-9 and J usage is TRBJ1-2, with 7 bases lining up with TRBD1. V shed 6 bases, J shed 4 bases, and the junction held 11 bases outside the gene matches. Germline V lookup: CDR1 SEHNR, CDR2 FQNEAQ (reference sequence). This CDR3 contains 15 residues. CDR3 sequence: CASSCRRGKCYGYTF. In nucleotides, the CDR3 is TGTGCCAGCAGTTGCCGCAGGGGGAAGTGCTATGGCTACACCTTC. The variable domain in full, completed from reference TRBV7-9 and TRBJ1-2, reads DTGVSQNPRHKITKRGQNVTFRCDPISEHNRLYWYRQTLGQGPEFLTYFQNEAQLEKSRLLSDRFSAERPKGSFSTLEIQRTEQGDSAMYLCASSCRRGKCYGYTFGSGTRLTVV.

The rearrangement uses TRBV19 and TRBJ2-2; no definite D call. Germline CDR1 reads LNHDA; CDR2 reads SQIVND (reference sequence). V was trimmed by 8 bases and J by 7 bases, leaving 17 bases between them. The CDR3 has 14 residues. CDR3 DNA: TGTGCCAGTCGCTACGGTCGTAGCCGCGGGGAGCTGTTTTTT. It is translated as CASRYGRSRGELFF.